This T cell receptor (beta chain) originates from a study of cytomegalovirus exposure and HLA in healthy donors. Study-level background: As an earlier analysis found, 150 million to 200 million T cells yielded 90 million to 140 million unique TCR beta sequences.

Concerning this clone: What it recognizes is unknown.

Deletions cut 2 bases from V and 3 bases from J, with 8 bases between. Germline V lookup: CDR1 MNHNS, CDR2 SASEGT. There are 14 residues in the CDR3. Overall study findings and caveats: Beyond CMV serostatus, there was no information to go on about immune exposure.

With 60 Vbeta and 13 Jbeta primers, the PCR was carried out. Only in-frame clones appear in the TCRdb table, and some are missing; sequencing was by immunoSEQ multiplex PCR. The sample has about 160,000 clones; 75% to 90% are singletons. The sequenced sample was PBMCs. The sequence came from a woman between 18 and 30 years old in good health and CMV-seronegative. This chain connects TRBV6-1 to TRBJ2-4; D remains unclear. The CDR3 DNA is TGTGCCAGCAGTGAAACCTATGGCAAAAACATTCAGTACTTC. This encodes CASSETYGKNIQYF.